The clone carrying this T cell receptor beta chain was observed once. Each CDR3 protein gets one entry after TCRdb re-called the 5' RACE reads with MiXCR. The data contain about 240,000 distinct CDR3 sequences, over 9.5% of them singletons. The data belong to a study of identical twins. CDR1 is SGHTA and CDR2 is FQGNSA in the germline V gene. The CDR3 runs to 15 residues. Germline trimming cut 5 bases from V and 10 bases from J; bases unmatched to any gene: 9. Specimen: memory T cells sorted from blood. This receptor was identified in a man aged 45-65 years in good health. The chain recombines TRBV7-2 with TRBJ2-1; 12 bases fit TRBD2. The CDR3 is CASSARLAGDYEQFF. The CDR3 region has the DNA TGTGCCAGCAGCGCTAGACTAGCGGGGGACTACGAGCAGTTCTTC.